This is a list of T cell receptor beta chains from one sample in a study of cytomegalovirus exposure and HLA in healthy donors. Repertoires were generated with immunoSEQ multiplex PCR, while TCRdb's copy carries only in-frame clones and drops some. Altogether approximately 150,000 clones are present, roughly three quarters being singletons, with the ten largest covering 13% to 15%. Sequencing was performed on PBMCs. Receptors originate from a woman aged 35 to 49 in good health and CMV-seronegative. Each CDR3 is given with its conserved first and last residue. The D gene is left open where the match is weak. The listing skips clone size in some rows; elsewhere it reads once, few, many or a size class.

abundance,v_gene,d_gene,j_gene,CDR3nt,CDR3aa
once,TRBV6-1,TRBD1,TRBJ1-3,TGTGCCAGCAGGATGGACAGGGGTCGTGACACCATATATTTT,CASRMDRGRDTIYF
NA,TRBV18,TRBD2,TRBJ2-1,TGTGCCAGCTCACCAGGACTAGCGGACAATGAGCAGTTCTTC,CASSPGLADNEQFF
NA,TRBV11-3,TRBD1,TRBJ1-1,TGTGCCAGCAGCTTACCCCGACAGGGCCCTGAAGCTTTCTTT,CASSLPRQGPEAFF
NA,TRBV9,TRBD2,TRBJ2-1,TGTGCCAGCAGCGTCGGTAGCGGGGGAGACTTTTACAATGAGCAGTTCTTC,CASSVGSGGDFYNEQFF
NA,TRBV2,NA,TRBJ1-5,TGTGCCAGCAGTGCTGAAGGGCGGGATCAGCCCCAGCATTTT,CASSAEGRDQPQHF
NA,TRBV2,NA,TRBJ1-1,TGTGCCAGCAATACGAATCTAAGGGGGACTGAAGCTTTCTTT,CASNTNLRGTEAFF
NA,TRBV5-1,TRBD1,TRBJ2-1,TGCGCCAGCAGCTTGAGCCTGGGGGACAGGGGGGGTGAGCAGTTCTTC,CASSLSLGDRGGEQFF
NA,TRBV15,NA,TRBJ2-7,TGTGCCACCAGCGGGGACTGGGGGATAGGGGAGGACGAGCAGTACTTC,CATSGDWGIGEDEQYF
NA,TRBV7-9,NA,TRBJ1-2,TGTGCCAGCAGCTTAGGCGGCAGCAACTATGGCTACACCTTC,CASSLGGSNYGYTF
NA,TRBV30,NA,TRBJ1-4,TGTGCCGGAACAAAGGGAGGGGAAAAACTGTTTTTT,CAGTKGGEKLFF
few,TRBV11-2,TRBD2,TRBJ2-1,TGTGCCAGCAGCTTAGATTGGGGGGGGGACTACAATGAGCAGTTCTTC,CASSLDWGGDYNEQFF
NA,TRBV7-8,TRBD2,TRBJ2-7,TGTGCCAGCAGCTCGGGGGGGAAACCCTACGAGCAGTACTTC,CASSSGGKPYEQYF